This note documents a single T cell receptor beta chain sequence. Its target is unknown. Assay execution proceeded at the deep level. This table comes from immunoSEQ multiplex PCR, and its TCRdb copy is limited to in-frame clones, with some not included. The sample consists of about 1.5 million clones, 95% to 99% of them appearing once. The source of the sample is a study of shared clonotypes between healthy human individuals. About the research overall: Plates per donor: three CD4 naive, three CD4 memory, two CD8 naive, one CD8 memory.

Regarding the study as a whole: It was observed that 5% to 6.5% of naive CD4 clonotypes were shared across several donors.

The CDR3 is made up of 14 amino acids. CDR1 and CDR2 (germline): WSHSY, SAAADI. V lost 3 bases and J lost 0, with 5 bases in between. This clonotype was obtained from a man between 25 and 39 years old in good health. The chain couples TRBV10-2 to TRBJ2-2; D not certain. Material: naive CD4+ T cells sorted from blood. Subset given: CD45RA+ positively selected. This CDR3 is CASSDLPNTGELFF. In DNA, the CDR3 is TGCGCCAGCAGTGATTTACCGAACACCGGGGAGCTGTTTTTT.